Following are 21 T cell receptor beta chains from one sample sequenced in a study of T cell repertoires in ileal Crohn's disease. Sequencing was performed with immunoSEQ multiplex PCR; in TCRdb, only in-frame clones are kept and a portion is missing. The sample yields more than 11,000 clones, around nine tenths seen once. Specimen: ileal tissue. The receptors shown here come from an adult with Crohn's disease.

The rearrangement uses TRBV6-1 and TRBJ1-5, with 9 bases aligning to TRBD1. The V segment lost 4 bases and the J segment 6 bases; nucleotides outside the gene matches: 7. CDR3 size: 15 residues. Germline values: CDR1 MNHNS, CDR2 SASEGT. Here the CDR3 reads CASSGWTGVGQPQHF. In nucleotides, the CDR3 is TGTGCCAGCAGTGGGTGGACAGGGGTGGGTCAGCCCCAGCATTTT.

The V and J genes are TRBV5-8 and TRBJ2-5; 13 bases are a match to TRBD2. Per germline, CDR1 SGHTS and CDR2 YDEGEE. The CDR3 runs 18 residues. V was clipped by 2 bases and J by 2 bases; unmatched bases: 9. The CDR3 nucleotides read TGTGCCAGCAGCTTTCCCGGGACTAGCGGGGACCCTCAAGAGACCCAGTACTTC. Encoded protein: CASSFPGTSGDPQETQYF.

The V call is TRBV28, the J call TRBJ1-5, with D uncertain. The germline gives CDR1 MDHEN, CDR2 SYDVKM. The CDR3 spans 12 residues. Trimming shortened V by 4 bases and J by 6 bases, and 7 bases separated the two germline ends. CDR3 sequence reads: CASSSGSQPQHF. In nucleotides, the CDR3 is TGTGCCAGCAGTTCCGGGTCTCAGCCCCAGCATTTT.

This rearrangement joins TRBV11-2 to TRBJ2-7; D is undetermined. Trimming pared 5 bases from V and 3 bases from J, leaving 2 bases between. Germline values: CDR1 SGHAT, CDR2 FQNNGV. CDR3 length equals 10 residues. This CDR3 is CASSHYEQYF. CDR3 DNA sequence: TGTGCCAGCAGCCACTACGAGCAGTACTTC.

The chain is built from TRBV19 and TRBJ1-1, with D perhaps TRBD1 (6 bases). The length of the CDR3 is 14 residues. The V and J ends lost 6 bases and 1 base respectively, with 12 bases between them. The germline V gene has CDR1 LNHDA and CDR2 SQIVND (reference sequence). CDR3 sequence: CASRFGTTNTEAFF. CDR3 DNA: TGTGCCAGTAGGTTCGGGACAACGAACACTGAAGCTTTCTTT.

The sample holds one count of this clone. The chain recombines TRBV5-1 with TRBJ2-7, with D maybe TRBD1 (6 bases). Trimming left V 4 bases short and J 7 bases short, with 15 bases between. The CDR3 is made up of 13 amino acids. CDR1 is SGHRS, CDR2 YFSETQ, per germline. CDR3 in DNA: TGCGCCAGCAGCCCAAGATACGACAGGGAGCAGTACTTC. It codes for CASSPRYDREQYF.

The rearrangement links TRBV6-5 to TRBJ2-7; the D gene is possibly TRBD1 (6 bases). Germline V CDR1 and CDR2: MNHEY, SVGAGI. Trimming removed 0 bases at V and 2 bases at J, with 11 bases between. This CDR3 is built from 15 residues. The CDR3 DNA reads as TGTGCCAGCAGTTACTCGGGGGCAGGGGCCTACGAGCAGTACTTC. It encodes CASSYSGAGAYEQYF.

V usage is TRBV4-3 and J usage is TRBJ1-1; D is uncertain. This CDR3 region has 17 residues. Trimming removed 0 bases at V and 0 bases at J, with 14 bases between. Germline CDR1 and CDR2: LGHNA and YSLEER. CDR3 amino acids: CASSQEVTANMNTEAFF. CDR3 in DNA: TGCGCCAGCAGCCAAGAGGTCACAGCAAATATGAACACTGAAGCTTTCTTT.

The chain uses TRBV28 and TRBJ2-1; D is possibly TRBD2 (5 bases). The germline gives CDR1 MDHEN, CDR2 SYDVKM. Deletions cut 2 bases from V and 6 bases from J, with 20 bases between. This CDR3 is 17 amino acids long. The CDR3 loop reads CASSLIGGLASGNEQFF. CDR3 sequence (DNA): TGTGCCAGCAGTTTAATTGGCGGCCTAGCATCCGGCAATGAGCAGTTCTTC.

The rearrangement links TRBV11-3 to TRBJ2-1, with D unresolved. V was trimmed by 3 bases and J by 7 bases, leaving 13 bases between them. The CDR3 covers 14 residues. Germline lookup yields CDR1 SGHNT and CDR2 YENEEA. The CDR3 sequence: CASSFESNLNEQFF. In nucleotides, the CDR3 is TGTGCCAGCAGCTTCGAATCCAACTTGAATGAGCAGTTCTTC.

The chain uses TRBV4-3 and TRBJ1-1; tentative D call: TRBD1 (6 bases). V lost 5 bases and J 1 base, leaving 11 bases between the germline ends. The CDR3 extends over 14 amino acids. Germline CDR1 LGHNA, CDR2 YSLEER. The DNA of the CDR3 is TGCGCCAGCAGCGCGGACAGACAGAACACTGAAGCTTTCTTT. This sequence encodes CASSADRQNTEAFF.

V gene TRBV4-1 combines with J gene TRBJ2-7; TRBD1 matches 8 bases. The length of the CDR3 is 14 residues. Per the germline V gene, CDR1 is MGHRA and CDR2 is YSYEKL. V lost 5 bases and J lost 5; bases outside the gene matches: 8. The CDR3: CASSFGQGSDEQYF. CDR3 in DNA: TGCGCCAGCAGCTTCGGACAGGGTAGCGACGAGCAGTACTTC.

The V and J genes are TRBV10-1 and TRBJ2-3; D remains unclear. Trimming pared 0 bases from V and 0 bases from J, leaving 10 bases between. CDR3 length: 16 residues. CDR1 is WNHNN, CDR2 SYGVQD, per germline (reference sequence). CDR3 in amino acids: CASSESSGFSTDTQYF. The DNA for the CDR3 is TGCGCCAGCAGTGAGTCGTCAGGCTTTAGCACAGATACGCAGTATTTT.

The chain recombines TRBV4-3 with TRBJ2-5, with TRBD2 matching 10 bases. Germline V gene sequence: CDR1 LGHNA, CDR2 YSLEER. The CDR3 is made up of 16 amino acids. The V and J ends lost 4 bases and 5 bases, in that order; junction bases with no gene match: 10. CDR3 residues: CASSPTPSGRWETQYF. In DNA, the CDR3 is TGCGCCAGCAGCCCTACCCCTAGCGGGAGATGGGAGACCCAGTACTTC.

Here the CDR3 DNA reads TGTGCCAGCAGCTTGGCGGTAGGACAGGGTGGCTATGGCTACACCTTC. Translation: CASSLAVGQGGYGYTF. V gene TRBV5-4 combines with J gene TRBJ1-2; TRBD1 matches at 8 bases. Germline V lookup: CDR1 SGHNT, CDR2 YYREEE (reference sequence). The CDR3 has 16 residues. V lost 0 bases to trimming and J lost 4 bases; unmatched junction nucleotides: 8.

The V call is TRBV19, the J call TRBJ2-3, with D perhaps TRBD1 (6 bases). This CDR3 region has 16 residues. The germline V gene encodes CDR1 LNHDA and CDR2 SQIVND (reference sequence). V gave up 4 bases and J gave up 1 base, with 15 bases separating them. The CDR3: CASSSRQAQGTDTQYF. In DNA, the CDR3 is TGTGCCAGTAGTAGCAGACAGGCCCAAGGCACAGATACGCAGTATTTT.

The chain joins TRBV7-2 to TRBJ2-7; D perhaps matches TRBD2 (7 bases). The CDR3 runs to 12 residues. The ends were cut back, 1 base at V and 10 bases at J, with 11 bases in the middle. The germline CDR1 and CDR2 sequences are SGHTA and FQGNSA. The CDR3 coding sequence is TGTGCCAGCAGCTTAGGGGGGGGCCGCCAGTACTTC. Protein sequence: CASSLGGGRQYF.

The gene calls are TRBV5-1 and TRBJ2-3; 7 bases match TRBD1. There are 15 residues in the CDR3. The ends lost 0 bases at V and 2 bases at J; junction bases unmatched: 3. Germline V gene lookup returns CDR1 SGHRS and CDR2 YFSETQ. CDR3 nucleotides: TGCGCCAGCAGCTTGGTACAGGGGTCCACAGATACGCAGTATTTT. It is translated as CASSLVQGSTDTQYF.

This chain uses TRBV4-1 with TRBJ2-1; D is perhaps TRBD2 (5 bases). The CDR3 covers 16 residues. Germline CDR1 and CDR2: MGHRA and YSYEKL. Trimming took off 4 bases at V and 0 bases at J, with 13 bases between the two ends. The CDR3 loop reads CASSPEAESSYNEQFF. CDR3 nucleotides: TGCGCCAGCAGCCCGGAGGCGGAGAGCTCCTACAATGAGCAGTTCTTC.

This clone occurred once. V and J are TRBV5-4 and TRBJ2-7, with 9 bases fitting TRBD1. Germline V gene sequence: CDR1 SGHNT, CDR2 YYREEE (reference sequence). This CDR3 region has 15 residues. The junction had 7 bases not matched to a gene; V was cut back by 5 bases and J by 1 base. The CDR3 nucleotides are TGTGCCAGCAGTTCCCCGGGGACAGGGTCCTACGAGCAGTACTTC. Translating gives CASSSPGTGSYEQYF.

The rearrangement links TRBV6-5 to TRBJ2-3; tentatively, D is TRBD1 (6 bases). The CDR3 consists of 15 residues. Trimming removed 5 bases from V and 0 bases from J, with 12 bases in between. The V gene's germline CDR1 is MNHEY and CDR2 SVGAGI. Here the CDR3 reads CASSRPGQSTDTQYF. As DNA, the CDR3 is TGTGCCAGCAGTCGACCGGGACAAAGCACAGATACGCAGTATTTT.